This is a list of T cell receptor beta chains from one sample in a study of T cells in narcolepsy. The method was immunoSEQ multiplex PCR; TCRdb's version includes in-frame clones alone and lacks a portion of them. The sample yields roughly 20,000 clones, around 83% seen once. The sequenced material came from memory (CD45RA-) CD4+ T cells from blood. These receptors were collected from a human donor in good health. The CDR3 runs from the conserved cysteine through the conserved F or W. The order of the fields is V gene, D gene, J gene, clone size, CDR3 DNA, CDR3 protein. D genes are given only for firm matches. Clone size is shown for a subset of rows, as once, few, many or a class of expanded clone.

TRBV12-5	-	TRBJ1-5	-	TGTGCTAGTGCTTTAGACGGATCCAATCAGCCCCAGCATTTT	CASALDGSNQPQHF
TRBV4-3	-	TRBJ1-1	-	TGCGCCAGCAGCCAAGCTAGGGGAGTTGGTGGCACTGAAGCTTTCTTT	CASSQARGVGGTEAFF
TRBV30	TRBD2	TRBJ2-3	-	TGTGCCTCAACGGCATCGGGAGGTACGCAGTATTTT	CASTASGGTQYF
TRBV27	-	TRBJ1-2	once	TGTGCCAGCAGCATGCGAGGGCCTGATGGCTACACCTTC	CASSMRGPDGYTF
TRBV4-3	-	TRBJ1-6	-	TGCGCCAGCAGCCAAATTGATTATAATTCACCCCTCCACTTT	CASSQIDYNSPLHF
TRBV6-5	-	TRBJ2-3	-	TGTGCCACCAGGTCACAGGTGCCAGATACGCAGTATTTT	CATRSQVPDTQYF
TRBV2	-	TRBJ2-5	once	TGTGCCAGCAGTGACGTCGGCGGGATTGGAGAGACCCAGTACTTC	CASSDVGGIGETQYF
TRBV29-1	-	TRBJ2-5	-	TGCAGCACCCTCGGGGGTGGACAAGAGACCCAGTACTTC	CSTLGGGQETQYF
TRBV6-1	-	TRBJ2-1	-	TGTGCCAGCAGTGAAGGGGGCGGGATTTACAATGAGCAGTTCTTC	CASSEGGGIYNEQFF
TRBV30	-	TRBJ1-4	-	TGTGCCTGGAGTTCACAGACCACTAATGAAAAACTGTTTTTT	CAWSSQTTNEKLFF
TRBV30	-	TRBJ2-7	-	TGTGCCTGCACGAAGGATAGGACAAGGTACGAGCAGTACTTC	CACTKDRTRYEQYF
TRBV2	TRBD1	TRBJ1-2	-	TGTGCCAGCAGTGAAACAAATGCGGGACAGGGGGCGGAGGGCTACACCTTC	CASSETNAGQGAEGYTF
TRBV7-9	-	TRBJ2-4	once	TGTGCCAGCAGCGGGTCTGTGGGGAACATTCAGTACTTC	CASSGSVGNIQYF
TRBV4-2	-	TRBJ2-7	-	TGTGCCAGCAGCCAAGAACCGACCTACGAGCAGTACTTC	CASSQEPTYEQYF
TRBV7-2	-	TRBJ1-2	-	TGTGCCAGCAGCTTAGTGAAGGGGACCTATGGCTACACCTTC	CASSLVKGTYGYTF
TRBV5-6	TRBD2	TRBJ2-3	-	TGTGCCAGCAGCCTGTCAGCGGGGGGGCACGCTACGCAGTATTTT	CASSLSAGGHATQYF
TRBV7-2	TRBD1	TRBJ2-7	-	TGTGCCAGCAGCACGGGGACAGGGGGAGTCGGACAGTACTTC	CASSTGTGGVGQYF
TRBV25-1	-	TRBJ1-5	few	TGTGCCAGCAGTGAATGGGGAACAGGCAATCAGCCCCAGCATTTT	CASSEWGTGNQPQHF
TRBV6-1	-	TRBJ1-5	-	TGTGCCAGCCTACAGGACCCTAGCAATCAGCCCCAGCATTTT	CASLQDPSNQPQHF
TRBV28	TRBD2	TRBJ2-7	-	TGTGCCAGCAGTTTAGGGACTAGACAATACGAGCAGTACTTC	CASSLGTRQYEQYF
TRBV2	-	TRBJ2-1	medium-sized	TGTGCCAGCAGTGCTGTGGAGGATGGCCATGAGCAGTTCTTC	CASSAVEDGHEQFF
TRBV6-1	-	TRBJ1-3	-	TGTGCCAGCAATAAGAATTTCGGAAACACCATATATTTT	CASNKNFGNTIYF
TRBV5-4	-	TRBJ2-7	-	TGTGCCAGCAGCCGCCGTTCGGGGTTCCGCTACGAGCAGTACTTC	CASSRRSGFRYEQYF
TRBV7-9	-	TRBJ2-5	-	TGTGCCAGCAGCTCCGTGGGAGAGACCCAGTACTTC	CASSSVGETQYF
TRBV5-1	-	TRBJ1-1	-	TGCGCCAGCAGCTTGGGAGCGGCCGGAACTGAAGCTTTCTTT	CASSLGAAGTEAFF
TRBV28	-	TRBJ1-2	-	TGTGCCAGCAGCCTCCGCCAGGTGGGTCATGGCTACACCTTC	CASSLRQVGHGYTF
TRBV4-3	-	TRBJ2-7	-	TGCGCCAGCAGCCAAGAAAGTGCTACCCCCGCCGAGCAGTACTTC	CASSQESATPAEQYF
TRBV9	TRBD1	TRBJ2-2	-	TGTGCCAGCAGCGCCGAAGACAGGGCCCCCGGGGAGCTGTTTTTT	CASSAEDRAPGELFF
TRBV6-4	TRBD2	TRBJ2-1	-	TGTGCCAGCACCCCTTTAGCGGGCTCCTACAATGAGCAGTTCTTC	CASTPLAGSYNEQFF
TRBV30	-	TRBJ1-2	-	TGTGCCTGGAACGGGGTCGGGGGGCAGAGTGGCTACACCTTC	CAWNGVGGQSGYTF
TRBV7-7	-	TRBJ1-2	-	TGTGCCAGCAGCAGGTGCCGAAAGACCTATGGCTACACCTTC	CASSRCRKTYGYTF
TRBV5-1	TRBD2	TRBJ2-2	-	TGCGCCAGCGCTGCCCGGACTAGCGGAATGAACACCGGGGAGCTGTTTTTT	CASAARTSGMNTGELFF
TRBV5-8	TRBD2	TRBJ2-7	-	TGTGCCAGCAGCCAGGGACTAGCGGGAAGGGGCTCCTACGAGCAGTACTTC	CASSQGLAGRGSYEQYF
TRBV30	-	TRBJ1-1	-	TGTGCCTGCCGGGACATCCCAAACACTGAAGCTTTCTTT	CACRDIPNTEAFF
TRBV28	TRBD1	TRBJ2-2	-	TGTGCCAGCAGTTTTACAGGGGCACGGGGCGGGGAGCTGTTTTTT	CASSFTGARGGELFF
TRBV7-8	TRBD2	TRBJ2-7	-	TGTGCCAGCCAAGGAACTAGCGGGGGGGTCATCTACGAGCAGTACTTC	CASQGTSGGVIYEQYF
TRBV7-9	-	TRBJ2-1	-	TGTGCCAGCAGCTCGCGAATGGGGGTCCTATTGGATGAGCAGTTCTTC	CASSSRMGVLLDEQFF
TRBV28	TRBD2	TRBJ2-3	once	TGTGCCAGTGCCGATCTGGCGGGGGGGCCGAGGGCAGATACGCAGTATTTT	CASADLAGGPRADTQYF
TRBV9	TRBD2	TRBJ2-1	few	TGTGCCAGCAGCGTAGGGACTAGCGGGGGGGCGTCCTACAATGAGCAGTTCTTC	CASSVGTSGGASYNEQFF
TRBV20-1	-	TRBJ2-5	-	TGCAGTGCTAGCAAGGCGGAGACCCAGTACTTC	CSASKAETQYF
TRBV19	-	TRBJ1-5	-	TGTGCCAGTAGTGGGGGGGTTCCCTATCAGCCCCAGCATTTT	CASSGGVPYQPQHF
TRBV5-1	-	TRBJ1-2	-	TGCGCCAGCAGCTTATCGGATTCTAACTATGGCTACACCTTC	CASSLSDSNYGYTF
TRBV7-8	TRBD2	TRBJ2-7	-	TGTGCCAGCAGCCCCATATCACGCGGGGGCTACGAGCAGTACTTC	CASSPISRGGYEQYF